The 26 T cell receptor beta chains listed next were all sequenced from one sample in a study of T cells in women clearing cervical HPV infection. Clones were read by immunoSEQ multiplex PCR, and TCRdb kept only the in-frame ones, dropping some. The sample data list just under 35,000 clones. The specimen sequenced was blood buffy coat. Source of these receptors: a woman aged 18-70 years with a cervical HPV16 infection that either progressed to CIN3+ or cleared (not recorded which).

The sequenced CDR3 bases are TGTGCCTGGAGCAGACAGGGAGGTCAGCCG. It specifies CAWSRQGGQP. The full CDR3 is CAWSRQGGQPQYF. V usage is TRBV30 and J usage is TRBJ2-3; TRBD1 is a possible D gene (7 bases). The missing CDR3 end, 3 residues past where the read stops, is filled in from the germline J gene. Germline CDR1 is GTSNPN and CDR2 is SVGIG (reference sequence). This CDR3 comprises 13 residues.

On this clone: The CDR3 end falls 3 residues outside the read, so it is completed with the germline J gene. The rearrangement uses TRBV7-9 and TRBJ1-2; D uncertain. Per the germline V gene, CDR1 is SEHNR and CDR2 is FQNEAQ (reference sequence). The CDR3 loop spans 14 amino acids. CDR3 sequence reads: CASSLELAPYDYTF. The part of the CDR3 DNA that was read is TGTGCCAGCAGCTTAGAACTAGCGCCTTACGAC. Full variable domain (rest looked up from reference TRBV7-9 and TRBJ1-2): DTGVSQNPRHKITKRGQNVTFRCDPISEHNRLYWYRQTLGQGPEFLTYFQNEAQLEKSRLLSDRFSAERPKGSFSTLEIQRTEQGDSAMYLCASSLELAPYDYTFGSGTRLTVV.

On this clone: The sequenced fragment ends 3 residues before the CDR3 boundary, so the rest is inferred from the germline J gene. The chain uses TRBV13 and TRBJ2-2, with 8 bases identical to TRBD1. The CDR3 is made up of 20 amino acids. CDR1 PRHDT and CDR2 FYEKMQ come from the germline V gene (reference sequence). The CDR3 loop is CASSPHKSGQESSYNSPLFF. The DNA read from the CDR3 is TGTGCCAGCAGCCCACACAAGTCGGGACAGGAGAGCTCCTATAATTCACCG.

Concerning this clone: The read halts 3 residues ahead of the CDR3 end, with the missing end drawn from the germline J gene. The V gene is TRBV29-1, the J gene TRBJ1-1, with D maybe TRBD1 (5 bases). The CDR3 length is 11 residues. V lost 6 bases and J lost 3, with 8 bases in between. CDR1 is SQVTM, CDR2 ANQGSEA, per germline. Incomplete CDR3 DNA: TGCAGCGTGGAGACAGACACTGAA. Its translation: CSVETDTE. The whole CDR3 sequence reads CSVETDTEAFF.

Worth noting for this clone: The CDR3 end lies 3 residues beyond the end of the read and is filled in from the germline J gene. The chain uses TRBV6-1 and TRBJ1-5, with a possible D match to TRBD1 (5 bases). The CDR3 consists of 15 residues. Germline-derived CDR1 and CDR2 are MNHNS and SASEGT. V dropped 3 bases and J dropped 2 bases, with 11 bases sitting between them. CDR3 sequence reads: CASSEGGGGNQPQHF. Partial CDR3 DNA: TGTGCCAGCAGTGAGGGGGGTGGAGGCAATCAGCCC.

Concerning this clone: Coverage ceases 3 residues before the CDR3 finishes, and the germline J gene fills in the end. The V gene is TRBV19, the J gene TRBJ1-1; D remains unclear. CDR3 length: 15 residues. The germline V and J ends were trimmed by 4 bases and 3 bases, with 15 bases remaining between them. Germline V gives CDR1 LNHDA, CDR2 SQIVND (reference sequence). The CDR3 loop reads CASSNSPGVDTEAFF. CDR3 DNA, as far as it was read: TGTGCCAGTAGTAATAGTCCGGGTGTGGACACTGAA. The full variable domain, its missing parts supplied by reference TRBV19 and TRBJ1-1, is DGGITQSPKYLFRKEGQNVTLSCEQNLNHDAMYWYRQDPGQGLRLIYYSQIVNDFQKGDIAEGYSVSREKKESFPLTVTSAQKNPTAFYLCASSNSPGVDTEAFFGQGTRLTVV.

Comment on this clone: The CDR3 goes on 3 residues after the read ends, and that part is filled in from the germline J gene. The chain uses TRBV20-1 and TRBJ2-3; TRBD2 matches at 9 bases. CDR1 and CDR2 from the germline V gene are DFQATT and SNEGSKA (reference sequence). The length of the CDR3 is 14 residues. V shed 5 bases, J shed 0 bases, and the junction held 3 bases outside the gene matches. The covered CDR3 bases are TGCAGTGCTCAGCTAGCGGGAAGCACAGATACG. Translation gives CSAQLAGSTDT. The whole CDR3 reads CSAQLAGSTDTQYF.

In regard to this clone: The CDR3 end falls 3 residues outside the read, so it is completed with the germline J gene. The rearrangement joins TRBV5-4 to TRBJ1-2; 9 bases are a match to TRBD1. J lost 4 bases, V lost 4 bases, and 5 bases had no gene match. The CDR3 length is 14 residues. Germline CDR1 SGHNT, CDR2 YYREEE (reference sequence). The DNA read from the CDR3 is TGTGCCAGCAGCACCCAGGGACAGGGCTATGGC. Protein product: CASSTQGQGYG. The whole CDR3 reads CASSTQGQGYGYTF.

The CDR3 region is CSASRRDSNQPQHF. CDR3 DNA (partial): TGCAGTGCTAGCCGCAGAGATAGCAATCAGCCC. The rearrangement links TRBV20-1 to TRBJ1-5, with D unresolved. The CDR3 goes on 3 residues after the read ends, and that part is filled in from the germline J gene. Trimming pared 3 bases from V and 0 bases from J, leaving 9 bases between. The CDR3 totals 14 residues. Germline-derived CDR1 and CDR2 are DFQATT and SNEGSKA (reference sequence).

About this clone: The CDR3 goes on 3 residues after the read ends, and that part is filled in from the germline J gene. The chain carries TRBV29-1 and TRBJ2-3, with 7 nucleotides matching TRBD2. This CDR3 contains 12 residues. Per the germline V gene, CDR1 is SQVTM and CDR2 is ANQGSEA. The chain's CDR3 is CSARWGGETQYF. CDR3 DNA, as far as it was read: TGCAGCGCCCGGTGGGGGGGAGAGACG.

To note about this clone: The CDR3 extends 3 residues past the end of the read, so its final part is completed from the germline J gene. The chain couples TRBV20-1 to TRBJ2-7, with 8 bases identical to TRBD2. V lost 1 base to trimming and J lost 3 bases; unmatched junction nucleotides: 20. CDR1 and CDR2 from the germline V gene are DFQATT and SNEGSKA (reference sequence). The CDR3 runs to 19 residues. The chain's CDR3 is CSARGQREKLRSDFYEQYF. The CDR3 DNA, read in part, is TGCAGTGCTAGAGGCCAGCGGGAGAAACTTAGATCCGATTTCTACGAG.

Turning to this clone: The CDR3 extends 3 residues past the end of the read, so its final part is completed from the germline J gene. V and J are TRBV7-9 and TRBJ1-1, with 8 nucleotides matching TRBD1. CDR1 is SEHNR, CDR2 FQNEAQ, per germline (reference sequence). The CDR3 runs 13 residues. V trimming: 6 bases; J trimming: 7 bases; junction bases outside the gene matches: 7. CDR3 region: CASSPQGVGEAFF. Partial CDR3 DNA: TGTGCCAGCAGTCCACAGGGGGTTGGTGAA. Full variable domain (missing parts from reference TRBV7-9 and TRBJ1-1): DTGVSQNPRHKITKRGQNVTFRCDPISEHNRLYWYRQTLGQGPEFLTYFQNEAQLEKSRLLSDRFSAERPKGSFSTLEIQRTEQGDSAMYLCASSPQGVGEAFFGQGTRLTVV.

Concerning this clone itself: The CDR3 end falls 3 residues outside the read, so it is completed with the germline J gene. The V and J genes are TRBV29-1 and TRBJ1-1; no firm D call. The CDR3 covers 13 residues. V was cut by 3 bases and J by 0 bases, with 8 bases left in between. Germline V lookup: CDR1 SQVTM, CDR2 ANQGSEA. The CDR3: CSVEGSLNTEAFF. The CDR3 DNA, read in part, is TGCAGCGTTGAGGGCAGTTTGAACACTGAA.

Concerning this clone: The read ends 3 residues before the CDR3 terminus; that terminus is restored from the germline J gene. This chain connects TRBV4-1 to TRBJ2-7; 8 bases align to TRBD1. J gave up 0 bases and V 2 bases, and 6 bases lay outside the gene matches. Germline V gene lookup returns CDR1 MGHRA and CDR2 YSYEKL. The CDR3 is 16 amino acids. CDR3 loop: CASSQRTGQASYEQYF. Incomplete CDR3 DNA: TGCGCCAGCAGCCAACGGACGGGACAGGCCTCCTACGAG.

Of note for this clone: From the germline J gene comes the end of the CDR3, since the read stops 3 residues before it. The chain employs TRBV30 and TRBJ2-1; 12 bases line up with TRBD2. This CDR3 is 13 amino acids long. Losses at the gene ends were 3 bases for V and 9 bases for J; bases not matched to a gene: 3. Germline values: CDR1 GTSNPN, CDR2 SVGIG (reference sequence). CDR3 sequence reads: CAWRLAGGAEQFF. The covered CDR3 bases are TGTGCCTGGAGACTAGCGGGGGGAGCTGAG.

On this clone: The observed sequence ends 3 residues before the CDR3 terminus, with the missing tail filled in from the germline J gene. The chain is built from TRBV6-1 and TRBJ2-7, with D possibly being TRBD1 (7 bases). CDR1 and CDR2 (germline): MNHNS, SASEGT. The CDR3 runs to 16 residues. V dropped 2 bases and J dropped 0 bases, with 14 bases sitting between them. The CDR3 here is CASSEQGGRSSYEQYF. Partial CDR3 DNA: TGTGCCAGCAGTGAACAGGGGGGCCGGTCCTCCTACGAG.

Worth noting for this clone: The DNA ends 3 residues before the CDR3 does, and the rest of the CDR3 is filled in from the germline J gene. The chain employs TRBV18 and TRBJ1-2; D might be TRBD1 (5 bases). The CDR3 has 13 amino acids. The V gene's germline CDR1 is KGHSH and CDR2 LQKENI. The sequenced CDR3 bases are TGTGCCAGCTCACTCAGTGAGGGGTACGAC. This gives the protein CASSLSEGYD. The whole CDR3 region reads CASSLSEGYDYTF.

Details on this clone: Sequencing ends 3 residues short of the CDR3 end; the germline J gene provides the rest. This chain connects TRBV30 to TRBJ2-7, with 9 nucleotides matching TRBD2. There are 13 residues in the CDR3. V shed 2 bases and J 3 bases; nucleotides not matched to a gene: 2. Germline V gene data show CDR1 as GTSNPN and CDR2 as SVGIG (reference sequence). The CDR3 DNA, read in part, is TGTGCCTGGAGTTCACTAGCGGGCTACGAG. The encoded protein is CAWSSLAGYE. The whole CDR3 protein is CAWSSLAGYEQYF.

Worth noting for this clone: The sequence runs out 3 residues before the end of the CDR3; the remainder is reconstructed from the germline J gene. The chain joins TRBV28 to TRBJ2-5; D gene uncertain. Trimming took off 5 bases at V and 3 bases at J, with 16 bases between the two ends. The CDR3 extends over 15 amino acids. In germline, CDR1 is MDHEN, CDR2 SYDVKM. The CDR3 DNA, read in part, is TGTGCCAGCAGTCCCCCCCTTTACAGAAAAGAGACC. Translating it yields CASSPPLYRKET. The full CDR3 sequence reads CASSPPLYRKETQYF.

On this clone: Sequencing ends 3 residues short of the CDR3 end; the germline J gene provides the rest. The chain combines TRBV6-2 or TRBV6-3 with TRBJ1-5, with 7 nucleotides matching TRBD1. The CDR3 covers 12 residues. From germline, CDR1 is MNHEY and CDR2 SVGEGT. The junction had 1 base not matched to a gene; V was cut back by 8 bases and J by 3 bases. The DNA read from the CDR3 is TGTGCCAGCGGGACAGCCAATCAGCCC. The encoded protein is CASGTANQP. The complete CDR3 sequence is CASGTANQPQHF.

In regard to this clone: The read is 3 residues too short to cover the CDR3 end, so that end is filled in from the germline J gene. V usage is TRBV18 and J usage is TRBJ2-1; D ambiguous. Germline loops: CDR1 KGHSH, CDR2 LQKENI. This CDR3 contains 19 residues. V was cut by 2 bases and J by 0 bases, with 20 bases left in between. The sequenced CDR3 bases are TGTGCCAGCTCACCAGTTCCCCCTCACTTGGTGAGCTCCTACAATGAG. It encodes CASSPVPPHLVSSYNE. The entire CDR3 is CASSPVPPHLVSSYNEQFF.

Concerning this clone: Sequencing ends 3 residues short of the CDR3 end; the germline J gene provides the rest. The V and J genes are TRBV7-2 and TRBJ1-2, with unresolved D. CDR3 length: 13 amino acids. The germline CDR1 and CDR2 sequences are SGHTA and FQGNSA. CDR3 protein: CASSLVKGYDYTF. The CDR3 bases that were read are TGTGCCAGCAGCTTAGTCAAGGGCTACGAC.

About this clone itself: The read falls 3 residues short of the CDR3 end, and the missing part is taken from the germline J gene. The genes are TRBV6-2 or TRBV6-3 and TRBJ2-1; 9 nucleotides match TRBD2. The V gene's germline CDR1 is MNHEY and CDR2 SVGEGT. Trimming cost V 6 bases and J 5 bases; bases outside gene matches: 5. The CDR3 covers 14 residues. The CDR3 DNA, read in part, is TGTGCCAGCAGGCGACTAGCGGACCACAATGAG. Protein sequence: CASRRLADHNE. The whole CDR3 region reads CASRRLADHNEQFF.

With respect to this clone: From the germline J gene comes the end of the CDR3, since the read stops 3 residues before it. This rearrangement joins TRBV5-1 to TRBJ2-2; 8 bases are a match to TRBD1. Per germline, CDR1 SGHRS and CDR2 YFSETQ. J lost 3 bases, V lost 4 bases, and 5 bases had no gene match. The CDR3 has 15 amino acids. CDR3: CASSPGGADTGELFF. The CDR3 bases that were read are TGCGCCAGCAGCCCAGGGGGCGCGGACACCGGGGAG.

With regard to this clone: The read stops 3 residues short of the end of the CDR3; the missing end is completed from the germline J gene. The chain couples TRBV5-1 to TRBJ1-6; D is undetermined. Germline CDR1 is SGHRS and CDR2 is YFSETQ. V lost 0 bases, J lost 5 bases, and 9 bases lay in between. There are 15 residues in the CDR3. The CDR3 bases that were read are TGCGCCAGCAGCTTGGGGTATTCAGATAATTCACCC. It specifies CASSLGYSDNSP. The whole CDR3 protein reads CASSLGYSDNSPLHF. The whole variable domain, filled in from reference TRBV5-1 and TRBJ1-6, reads KAGVTQTPRYLIKTRGQQVTLSCSPISGHRSVSWYQQTPGQGLQFLFEYFSETQRNKGNFPGRFSGRQFSNSRSEMNVSTLELGDSALYLCASSLGYSDNSPLHFGNGTRLTVT.

A note on this clone: The CDR3 end falls 3 residues outside the read, so it is completed with the germline J gene. J is TRBJ2-7 and V is TRBV19; possible D gene TRBD1, 5 bases. V lost 5 bases and J lost 2, with 7 bases in between. This CDR3 region has 12 residues. Germline CDR1 reads LNHDA; CDR2 reads SQIVND (reference sequence). CDR3 DNA, as far as it was read: TGTGCCAGTAGTCGGACAACCTACGAG. This codes for CASSRTTYE. The complete CDR3 reads CASSRTTYEQYF.